Listed below are T cell receptor beta chains from one sample, sequenced in a study of blood T cell repertoires in COVID-19. The data were produced by immunoSEQ multiplex PCR, yet TCRdb's version contains in-frame clones alone and is incomplete. The data show about 180,000 clones, around 83% seen once. The specimen was peripheral blood. Receptors were obtained from a human donor in a cohort sampled during active COVID-19. Each CDR3 is given with its conserved first and last residue. A D gene is named only where the DNA matches it firmly. Clone size is not always given. Where it is, it says once, few, many or a class for expanded clones.

v_call	j_call	d_call	clone_size	cdr3_aa	cdr3_nt
TRBV6-4	TRBJ1-4	NA	once	CASSDPGLHEKLFF	TGTGCCAGCAGTGACCCAGGGCTTCATGAAAAACTGTTTTTT
TRBV5-1	TRBJ2-7	NA	NA	CASSLGTAVYEQYF	TGCGCCAGCAGCCTAGGAACGGCAGTCTACGAGCAGTACTTC
TRBV19	TRBJ2-7	NA	NA	CASSNPREGAEQYF	TGTGCCAGTAGTAACCCCAGGGAAGGGGCCGAGCAGTACTTC
TRBV23-1	TRBJ2-1	NA	once	CARSRSSYNEQFF	TGCGCCAGGTCGAGGAGCTCCTACAATGAGCAGTTCTTC
TRBV24-1	TRBJ2-3	NA	NA	CATSDSNRDTQYF	TGTGCCACCAGTGATTCCAACAGAGATACGCAGTATTTT
TRBV10-3	TRBJ2-7	TRBD1	few	CAAQRDRQSYEQYF	TGTGCCGCACAAAGGGACAGGCAGTCCTACGAGCAGTACTTC
TRBV7-2	TRBJ2-1	TRBD2	NA	CASSPTSGRVAEQFF	TGTGCCAGCAGCCCGACTAGCGGGAGGGTTGCTGAGCAGTTCTTC
TRBV18	TRBJ1-1	TRBD1	NA	CASSPGTGYTEAFF	TGTGCCAGCTCACCAGGGACAGGGTACACTGAAGCTTTCTTT
TRBV5-4	TRBJ1-6	NA	NA	CASSPRRGDHSPLHF	TGTGCCAGCAGCCCCCGGCGGGGGGATCATTCACCCCTCCACTTT
TRBV7-2	TRBJ2-7	NA	NA	CASSLSPYSPYEQYF	TGTGCCAGCAGCTTAAGCCCTTATAGCCCCTACGAGCAGTACTTC
TRBV6-2/TRBV6-3	TRBJ2-1	TRBD1	few	CASSPWTGNNEQFF	TGTGCCAGCAGTCCCTGGACAGGGAACAATGAGCAGTTCTTC
TRBV19	TRBJ2-5	TRBD1	NA	CASSTRTGNRETQYF	TGTGCCAGTAGTACCAGGACAGGCAATCGAGAGACCCAGTACTTC
TRBV4-3	TRBJ1-3	NA	NA	CASSQESQGGSGNTIYF	TGCGCCAGCAGCCAAGAATCCCAGGGCGGCTCTGGAAACACCATATATTTT
TRBV19	TRBJ2-2	TRBD2	few	CAVGRGTDTGELFF	TGTGCCGTCGGGAGGGGTACGGACACCGGGGAGCTGTTTTTT
TRBV5-1	TRBJ1-3	NA	NA	CASSSNGLLSGNTIYF	TGCGCCAGCAGCTCTAACGGACTACTCTCTGGAAACACCATATATTTT
TRBV6-5	TRBJ2-3	NA	NA	CASSGQANTDTQYF	TGTGCCAGCAGCGGTCAGGCCAACACAGATACGCAGTATTTT
TRBV24-1	TRBJ2-6	TRBD1	NA	CATSTGGSGANVLTF	TGTGCCACCAGCACAGGGGGCTCTGGGGCCAACGTCCTGACTTTC
TRBV9	TRBJ2-1	TRBD2	NA	CASSLRHRGGADEQFF	TGTGCCAGCAGCCTCAGACACCGGGGGGGGGCGGATGAGCAGTTCTTC
TRBV21-1	TRBJ1-5	NA	NA	CASSKEGGARGNQPQHF	TGTGCCAGCAGCAAAGAGGGGGGGGCGCGTGGCAATCAGCCCCAGCATTTT
TRBV7-8	TRBJ1-2	NA	NA	CASSLVGGEDSRGYTF	TGTGCCAGCAGCTTAGTGGGGGGGGAAGACAGCCGTGGCTACACCTTC
TRBV6-5	TRBJ1-1	NA	NA	CASTGLENTEAFF	TGTGCCAGCACAGGGCTGGAGAACACTGAAGCTTTCTTT
TRBV27	TRBJ2-7	TRBD1	once	CASLPGGTGGFNEQYF	TGTGCCAGCCTCCCCGGAGGGACAGGGGGCTTCAACGAGCAGTACTTC
TRBV5-1	TRBJ1-3	NA	NA	CASRGGSSGNTIYF	TGCGCCAGCAGAGGCGGCAGCTCTGGAAACACCATATATTTT
TRBV6-6	TRBJ1-2	TRBD1	NA	CASSRPGQGMNGYTF	TGTGCCAGCAGTCGGCCCGGACAGGGTATGAATGGCTACACCTTC
TRBV10-3	TRBJ2-5	NA	NA	CAISASSEETQYF	TGTGCCATCAGTGCATCTAGCGAGGAGACCCAGTACTTC
TRBV25-1	TRBJ2-7	TRBD2	NA	CASSDPGTIEQYF	TGTGCCAGCAGTGACCCAGGGACTATAGAGCAGTACTTC
TRBV6-5	TRBJ2-3	TRBD2	NA	CASSPLAGERDTQYF	TGTGCCAGCAGCCCACTAGCGGGAGAAAGAGATACGCAGTATTTT
TRBV5-5	TRBJ1-3	NA	NA	CASSLARTVSGNTIYF	TGTGCCAGCAGCTTGGCCCGAACAGTCTCTGGAAACACCATATATTTT
TRBV3-1/TRBV3-2	TRBJ2-3	NA	NA	CASSQDSGGTQYF	TGTGCCAGCAGCCAAGATTCGGGGGGCACGCAGTATTTT
TRBV7-9	TRBJ2-1	TRBD2	NA	CASSLMTSGRPSYNEQFF	TGTGCCAGCAGCTTAATGACTAGCGGGAGACCCTCCTACAATGAGCAGTTCTTC
TRBV7-2	TRBJ1-2	TRBD1	NA	CASSPDRGNYGYTF	TGTGCCAGCAGTCCCGACAGGGGCAACTATGGCTACACCTTC
TRBV6-5	TRBJ1-5	NA	NA	CASRPQGRDQPQHF	TGTGCCAGCAGACCTCAGGGTCGGGATCAGCCCCAGCATTTT
TRBV7-2	TRBJ2-7	NA	NA	CASSLAQAGEGFYEQYF	TGTGCCAGCAGCTTAGCGCAGGCAGGGGAAGGTTTCTACGAGCAGTACTTC
TRBV7-3	TRBJ2-1	TRBD2	few	CASSSTSGRGREQFF	TGTGCCAGCAGCTCGACTAGCGGGAGGGGCCGGGAGCAGTTCTTC
TRBV6-1	TRBJ1-2	TRBD1	NA	CASSEAWGRDSYGYTF	TGTGCCAGCAGTGAAGCTTGGGGTAGGGACAGTTATGGCTACACCTTC
TRBV18	TRBJ1-2	TRBD1	NA	CASSTGTGGTYGYTF	TGTGCCAGCTCAACAGGGACAGGGGGCACGTATGGCTACACCTTC
TRBV28	TRBJ1-1	TRBD1	NA	CASTLLGRGRTEAFF	TGTGCCAGCACCCTTTTGGGCAGGGGGAGGACTGAAGCTTTCTTT